A selection of T cell receptor beta chains follows, all from one sample in a study of blood T cell repertoires in COVID-19. This table comes from immunoSEQ multiplex PCR, and its TCRdb copy is limited to in-frame clones, with some not included. Of about 52,000 clones listed, about 90% are singletons. The sample consisted of peripheral blood. These receptors all stem from a man of 80 years or more with active or convalescent COVID-19. Both conserved end residues are trimmed from each CDR3. Fields, in order: CDR3 protein, J gene, V gene.

ASSLTENTEAF,TRBJ1-1,TRBV5-1
ASSRDLIPSNEQF,TRBJ2-1,TRBV7-2
ASSSTSGGNYEQY,TRBJ2-7,TRBV18
AISDRRQAAGSGYT,TRBJ1-2,TRBV10-3
AWSVLDRDFQY,TRBJ2-7,TRBV30
ASSRFQPGTGGNTIY,TRBJ1-3,TRBV7-3
ASSRDKYYEQY,TRBJ2-7,TRBV6-5
ASSPAGTGGFNYGYT,TRBJ1-2,TRBV7-6
ASSPRPTRSTDTQY,TRBJ2-3,TRBV7-9
ASSAQGGSRVYGYT,TRBJ1-2,TRBV6-1
ASRQTGGVTEAF,TRBJ1-1,TRBV6-5
ASSTYRDRAPGASTEAF,TRBJ1-1,TRBV19
ASSLDRRLVGEQY,TRBJ2-7,TRBV11-2
ASSSYSGAYEQY,TRBJ2-7,TRBV11-1
ASSSQGQDIMQTQY,TRBJ2-5,TRBV7-8
ASPTQGQGSYEQY,TRBJ2-7,TRBV7-3
ASSETQAGLNEQF,TRBJ2-1,TRBV6-1
ASSFRDRQNSPLH,TRBJ1-6,TRBV28
ASSQVREKLF,TRBJ1-4,TRBV4-3
ASSRTGDTEAF,TRBJ1-1,TRBV4-3
ASGRGVGTEAF,TRBJ1-1,TRBV9
ASRLQRGGETQY,TRBJ2-5,TRBV28
ASSTGTALNYEQY,TRBJ2-7,TRBV5-4
ASSDWATDTQY,TRBJ2-3,TRBV6-1
ASSSPGNYGYT,TRBJ1-2,TRBV7-2
ASSPDPHTGSEVYEQY,TRBJ2-7,TRBV5-1
ASSLRIMGGGFNEQF,TRBJ2-1,TRBV28
ASSPGGSDETQY,TRBJ2-5,TRBV18
ASSLTSGGTGTGELF,TRBJ2-2,TRBV7-7
ATSDYREHQETQY,TRBJ2-5,TRBV24-1
ASSSREGLNYGYT,TRBJ1-2,TRBV11-1
ASSYSRLDTYEQY,TRBJ2-7,TRBV6-6
ASSSRTGGWYEQY,TRBJ2-7,TRBV11-1
ASSRLSGQETQY,TRBJ2-5,TRBV5-1
ASSQETGGQNGYT,TRBJ1-2,TRBV4-1
ASSGGPGQGEKLF,TRBJ1-4,TRBV28
ASSSSGNQETQY,TRBJ2-5,TRBV6-6